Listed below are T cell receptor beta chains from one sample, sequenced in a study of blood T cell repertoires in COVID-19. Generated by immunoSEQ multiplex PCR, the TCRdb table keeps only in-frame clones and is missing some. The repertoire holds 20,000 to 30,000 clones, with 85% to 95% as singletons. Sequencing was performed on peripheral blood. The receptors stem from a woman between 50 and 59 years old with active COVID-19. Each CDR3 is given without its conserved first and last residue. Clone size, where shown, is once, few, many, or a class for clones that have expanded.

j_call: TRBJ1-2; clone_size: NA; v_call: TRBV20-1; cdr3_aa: SASAGTAANYGYT
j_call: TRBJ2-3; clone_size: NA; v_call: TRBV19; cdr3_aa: ASSVTGLKDTQY
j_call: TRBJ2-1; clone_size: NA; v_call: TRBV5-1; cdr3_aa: ASSYGAGSNEQF
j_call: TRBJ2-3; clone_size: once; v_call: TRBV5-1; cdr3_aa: ASSARDRADTQY
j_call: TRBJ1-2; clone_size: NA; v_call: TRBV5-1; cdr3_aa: ASSLEEGEKAWGYT
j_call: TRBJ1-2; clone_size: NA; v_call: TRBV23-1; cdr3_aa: ASSRGQGASGYT
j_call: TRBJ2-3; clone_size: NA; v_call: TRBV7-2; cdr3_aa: ASSYRDYTDTQY
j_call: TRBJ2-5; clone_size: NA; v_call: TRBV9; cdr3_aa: ASGYGGGAGETQY
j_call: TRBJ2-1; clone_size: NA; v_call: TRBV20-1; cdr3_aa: SASWPGTPGNEQF
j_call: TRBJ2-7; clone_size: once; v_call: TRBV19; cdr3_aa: ASQTGPQGSYEQY